The 12 T cell receptor beta chains below all came from one sample that was sequenced in a study of technical replicates of blood from a few donors. Using immunoSEQ multiplex PCR, the repertoire was profiled, and TCRdb retains in-frame clones only, with some absent. The profile shows around 80,000 clones, 75% to 90% of them singletons. The specimen was T cells isolated from PBMCs. The source is a human donor in good health.

The chain couples TRBV27 to TRBJ1-1; D call uncertain. Trimming left V 2 bases short and J 1 base short, with 5 bases between. The CDR3 consists of 13 residues. Germline V gene sequence: CDR1 MNHEY, CDR2 SMNVEV (reference sequence). The CDR3 reads CASSLRPNTEAFF. DNA of the CDR3: TGTGCCAGCAGTTTACGTCCGAACACTGAAGCTTTCTTT.

This clone was picked up one time. The chain recombines TRBV11-3 with TRBJ2-1, with D tentatively TRBD1 (6 bases). This CDR3 is built from 13 residues. The V gene's germline CDR1 is SGHNT and CDR2 YENEEA. Between the trimmed V and J ends, which lost 5 bases and 13 bases, there was a span of 18 bases. Written as DNA, the CDR3 is TGTGCCAGCAGCCCAGGGGCTTGGGAAACTCAGTTCTTC. As protein: CASSPGAWETQFF.

This clone was counted a single time. The rearrangement uses TRBV28 and TRBJ1-5; 7 bases line up with TRBD1. Germline CDR1 is MDHEN and CDR2 is SYDVKM. The CDR3 length is 15 residues. Unmatched junction bases numbered 8, after V lost 5 bases and J lost 4 bases. The CDR3 DNA follows: TGTGCCAGCAGTCAAATGGGACAGCAAAATCAGCCCCAGCATTTT. It yields the protein CASSQMGQQNQPQHF. Using reference TRBV28 and TRBJ1-5 for the parts outside the CDR3, the full variable domain is DVKVTQSSRYLVKRTGEKVFLECVQDMDHENMFWYRQDPGLGLRLIYFSYDVKMKEKGDIPEGYSVSREKKERFSLILESASTNQTSMYLCASSQMGQQNQPQHFGDGTRLSIL.

The gene calls are TRBV11-2 and TRBJ2-3, with TRBD1 identical over 7 bases. J gave up 3 bases and V 1 base, and 7 bases lay outside the gene matches. The germline V gene encodes CDR1 SGHAT and CDR2 FQNNGV. The CDR3 is 16 residues long. Here the CDR3 reads CASSLVPGQMTDTQYF. The CDR3, as DNA: TGTGCCAGCAGCTTAGTCCCGGGACAGATGACAGATACGCAGTATTTT.

In this sample, this clone turned up once. This chain joins TRBV7-2 and TRBJ1-2; D gene uncertain. V gave up 4 bases and J gave up 5 bases, with 14 bases separating them. This CDR3 spans 14 amino acids. CDR1 and CDR2 (germline): SGHTA, FQGNSA. Here the CDR3 reads CASSSQPQDYGYTF. The CDR3 nucleotides read TGTGCCAGCAGCTCACAGCCCCAGGATTATGGCTACACCTTC.

This chain joins TRBV5-5 and TRBJ2-1; possible D gene TRBD2, 5 bases. Germline loops: CDR1 SGHKS, CDR2 YYEKEE (reference sequence). CDR3 size: 11 residues. V dropped 2 bases and J dropped 12 bases, with 9 bases sitting between them. CDR3 region: CASSFSSRQFF. The CDR3 DNA sequence: TGTGCCAGCAGCTTTTCTAGCCGGCAGTTCTTC.

In the case of this clone: The sample contains more than one DNA sequence encoding this CDR3. This chain uses TRBV30 with TRBJ1-2; D ambiguous. Germline CDR1 is GTSNPN and CDR2 is SVGIG (reference sequence). Trimming removed 0 bases at V and 3 bases at J, with 8 bases between. The CDR3 spans 13 residues. The DNA for the CDR3 is TGTGCCTGGAGTGTACTAGGAGACTATGGCTACACCTTC. It specifies CAWSVLGDYGYTF.

The chain employs TRBV6-5 and TRBJ1-1, with D perhaps matching TRBD1 (6 bases). CDR3 length equals 14 residues. From germline, CDR1 is MNHEY and CDR2 SVGAGI. V was shortened by 6 bases and J by 4 bases, with 15 bases between the two germline ends. This CDR3 reads CASSLTQGGTEAFF. The CDR3 DNA is TGTGCCAGCAGCCTAACTCAAGGGGGCACTGAAGCTTTCTTT.

The genes are TRBV19 and TRBJ2-7; possible D gene TRBD2, 5 bases. The length of the CDR3 is 15 residues. Trimming pared 1 base from V and 2 bases from J, leaving 12 bases between. Looked up from germline, CDR1 is LNHDA and CDR2 is SQIVND (reference sequence). CDR3 nucleotide sequence: TGTGCCAGTAGTATAGGGCCGGGGAGCCCCTACGAGCAGTACTTC. It specifies CASSIGPGSPYEQYF. The whole variable domain, filled in from reference TRBV19 and TRBJ2-7, reads DGGITQSPKYLFRKEGQNVTLSCEQNLNHDAMYWYRQDPGQGLRLIYYSQIVNDFQKGDIAEGYSVSREKKESFPLTVTSAQKNPTAFYLCASSIGPGSPYEQYFGPGTRLTVT.

The chain's CDR3 is CASSQRQGNYGYTF. The DNA of the CDR3 is TGTGCCAGCAGCCAGCGACAGGGGAACTATGGCTACACCTTC. The chain uses TRBV5-8 and TRBJ1-2, with 8 bases fitting TRBD1. The trim removed 4 bases at V and 2 bases at J, leaving 4 bases unmatched. The CDR3 runs to 14 residues. The germline V gene has CDR1 SGHTS and CDR2 YDEGEE.

In DNA, the CDR3 is TGTGCCAGTGGGTTTACGGGGTCCTACGAGCAGTACTTC. Its protein product is CASGFTGSYEQYF. The chain joins TRBV19 to TRBJ2-7, with D tentatively TRBD2 (5 bases). The CDR3 has 13 residues. The ends were cut back, 8 bases at V and 1 base at J, with 12 bases in the middle. CDR1 and CDR2 (germline): LNHDA, SQIVND (reference sequence). Complete variable domain (other parts from reference TRBV19 and TRBJ2-7): DGGITQSPKYLFRKEGQNVTLSCEQNLNHDAMYWYRQDPGQGLRLIYYSQIVNDFQKGDIAEGYSVSREKKESFPLTVTSAQKNPTAFYLCASGFTGSYEQYFGPGTRLTVT.

V gene TRBV7-9 combines with J gene TRBJ2-2; D possibly corresponds to TRBD1 (5 bases). The CDR3 length is 15 residues. The germline V gene encodes CDR1 SEHNR and CDR2 FQNEAQ (reference sequence). Trimming removed 1 base at V and 3 bases at J, with 9 bases between. CDR3 nucleotides: TGTGCCAGCAGCTTAGTCGTAGGGGACACCGGGGAGCTGTTTTTT. This translates into CASSLVVGDTGELFF.